This entry is about one T cell receptor beta chain. The antigen remains unidentified. Germline CDR1 is SGHTA and CDR2 is FQGNSA. The CDR3 covers 13 residues. 13 Jbeta primers and 60 Vbeta primers were used for the PCR. Method: immunoSEQ multiplex PCR; TCRdb's copy keeps in-frame clones and lacks some. The top ten hold over 2.5% of the sample, which has roughly 120,000 clones, 80% seen once. This sample was taken from a study of cytomegalovirus exposure and HLA in healthy donors. Study context: Unique TCR beta sequences numbering over 100 million came from about 179 million T cells in an earlier analysis. Whole-study results and caveats: TRBV6-2, TRBV6-3 and other indistinguishable V segments were excluded. Some public TCRs appeared in many individuals, while most sequences were rare. A later analysis found most CMV-associated TCR beta chains apparently HLA-restricted.

The chain has TRBV7-2 and TRBJ2-5; D is perhaps TRBD1 (6 bases). The J call may be wrong; the DNA end is better matched by TRBJ2-7. The TCR originated in a male donor in good health and CMV-seronegative. The specimen was PBMCs. CDR3 in DNA: TGTGCCAGCAGCATACAGGGCCACTACGAGCAGTACTTC. It yields the protein CASSIQGHYEQYF.